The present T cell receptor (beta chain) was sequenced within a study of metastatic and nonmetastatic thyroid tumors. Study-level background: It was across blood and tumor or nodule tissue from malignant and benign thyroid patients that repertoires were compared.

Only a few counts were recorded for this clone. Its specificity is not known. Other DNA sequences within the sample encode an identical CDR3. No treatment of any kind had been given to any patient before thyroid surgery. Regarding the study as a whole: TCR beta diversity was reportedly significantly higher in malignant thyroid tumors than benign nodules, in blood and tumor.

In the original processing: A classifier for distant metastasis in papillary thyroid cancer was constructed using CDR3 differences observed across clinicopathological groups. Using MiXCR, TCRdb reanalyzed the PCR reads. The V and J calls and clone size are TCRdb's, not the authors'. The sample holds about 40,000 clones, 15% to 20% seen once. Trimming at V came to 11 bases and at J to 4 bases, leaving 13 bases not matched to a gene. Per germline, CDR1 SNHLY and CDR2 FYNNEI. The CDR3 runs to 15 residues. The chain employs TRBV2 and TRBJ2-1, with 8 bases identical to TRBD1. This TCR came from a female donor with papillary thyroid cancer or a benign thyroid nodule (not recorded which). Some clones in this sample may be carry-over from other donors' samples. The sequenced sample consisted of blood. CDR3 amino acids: CAALQGEGSYNEQFF. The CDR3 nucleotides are TGTGCCGCTCTACAGGGGGAAGGGTCGTACAATGAGCAGTTCTTC. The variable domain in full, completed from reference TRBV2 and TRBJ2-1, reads EPEVTQTPSHQVTQMGQEVILRCVPISNHLYFYWYRQILGQKVEFLVSFYNNEISEKSEIFDDQFSVERPDGSNFTLKIRSTKLEDSAMYFCAALQGEGSYNEQFFGPGTRLTVL.